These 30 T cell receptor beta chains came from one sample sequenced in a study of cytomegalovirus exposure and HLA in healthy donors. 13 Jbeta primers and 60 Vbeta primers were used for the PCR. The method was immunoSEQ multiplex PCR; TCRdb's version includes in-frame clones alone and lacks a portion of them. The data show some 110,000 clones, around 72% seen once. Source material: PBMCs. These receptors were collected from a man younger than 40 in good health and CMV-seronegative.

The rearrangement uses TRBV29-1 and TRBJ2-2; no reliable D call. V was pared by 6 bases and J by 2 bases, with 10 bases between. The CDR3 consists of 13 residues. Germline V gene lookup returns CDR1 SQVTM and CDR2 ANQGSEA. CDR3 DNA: TGCAGCGTCCAACCCTACAACACCGGGGAGCTGTTTTTT. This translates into CSVQPYNTGELFF.

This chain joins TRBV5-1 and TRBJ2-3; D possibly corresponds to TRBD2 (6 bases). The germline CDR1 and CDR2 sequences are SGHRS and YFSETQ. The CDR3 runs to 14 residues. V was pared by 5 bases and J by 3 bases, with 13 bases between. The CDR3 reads CASRSIGGTDTQYF. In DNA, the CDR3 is TGCGCCAGCAGAAGTATCGGGGGAACAGATACGCAGTATTTT.

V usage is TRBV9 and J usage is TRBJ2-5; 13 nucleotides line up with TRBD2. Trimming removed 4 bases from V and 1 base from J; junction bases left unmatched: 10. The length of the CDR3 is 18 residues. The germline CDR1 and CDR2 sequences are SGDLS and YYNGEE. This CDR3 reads CASSLGLAGVGPQETQYF. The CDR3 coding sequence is TGTGCCAGCAGCCTAGGACTAGCGGGGGTTGGGCCCCAAGAGACCCAGTACTTC.

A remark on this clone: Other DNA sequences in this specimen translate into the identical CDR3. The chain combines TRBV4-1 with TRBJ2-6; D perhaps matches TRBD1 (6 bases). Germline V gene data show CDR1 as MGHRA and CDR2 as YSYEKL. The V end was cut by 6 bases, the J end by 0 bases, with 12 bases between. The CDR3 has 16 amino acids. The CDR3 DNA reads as TGCGCCAGCAGGCAGGGGAACCTCTCTGGGGCCAACGTCCTGACTTTC. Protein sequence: CASRQGNLSGANVLTF.

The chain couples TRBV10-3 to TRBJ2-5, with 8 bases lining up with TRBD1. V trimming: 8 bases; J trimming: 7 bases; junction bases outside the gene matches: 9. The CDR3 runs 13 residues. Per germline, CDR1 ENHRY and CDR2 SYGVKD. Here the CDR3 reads CAIRGQGVRTQYF. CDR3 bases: TGTGCCATCCGTGGACAGGGAGTGAGGACCCAGTACTTC.

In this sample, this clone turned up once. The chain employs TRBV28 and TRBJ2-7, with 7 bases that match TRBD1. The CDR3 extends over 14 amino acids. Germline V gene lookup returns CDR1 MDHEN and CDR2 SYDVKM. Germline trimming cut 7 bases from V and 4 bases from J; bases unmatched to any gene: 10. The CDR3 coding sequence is TGTGCCAGCACGGTGGCGACAGGGATTTACGAGCAGTACTTC. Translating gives CASTVATGIYEQYF.

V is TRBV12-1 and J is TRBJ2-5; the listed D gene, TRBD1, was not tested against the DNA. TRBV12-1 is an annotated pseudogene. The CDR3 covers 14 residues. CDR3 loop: CASSSRDRVRSQYF. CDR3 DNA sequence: TGTGCCAGCAGCTCTCGGGACAGGGTCCGGTCCCAGTACTTC.

The CDR3 loop reads CASSSPGSSGGYYEQYF. DNA of the CDR3: TGTGCCAGCAGCTCACCGGGGTCTAGCGGGGGTTACTACGAGCAGTACTTC. The chain couples TRBV5-6 to TRBJ2-7; the match to TRBD2 covers 10 bases. Germline V gene lookup returns CDR1 SGHDT and CDR2 YYEEEE. J was trimmed by 3 bases and V by 3 bases; bases with no gene match: 12. The CDR3 length is 17 residues.

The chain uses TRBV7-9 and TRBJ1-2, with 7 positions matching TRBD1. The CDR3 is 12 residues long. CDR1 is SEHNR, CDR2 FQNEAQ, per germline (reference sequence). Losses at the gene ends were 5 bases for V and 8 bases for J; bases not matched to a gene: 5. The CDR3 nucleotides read TGTGCCAGCAGCCGACAGGGCGGAGGCTACACCTTC. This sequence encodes CASSRQGGGYTF.

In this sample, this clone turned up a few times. The CDR3 is CASSPKSGIESPLHF. CDR3 nucleotide sequence: TGCGCCAGCAGCCCAAAGAGCGGGATAGAATCACCCCTCCACTTT. This chain joins TRBV4-1 and TRBJ1-6; D gene ambiguous. The CDR3 has 15 residues. CDR1 MGHRA and CDR2 YSYEKL come from the germline V gene. The V end lost 4 bases, the J end lost 10 bases, and 17 bases lay between the germline ends.

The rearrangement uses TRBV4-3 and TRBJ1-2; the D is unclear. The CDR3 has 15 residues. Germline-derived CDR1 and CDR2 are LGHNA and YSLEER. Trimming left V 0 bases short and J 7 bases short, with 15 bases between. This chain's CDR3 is CASSQDSEGAGGYTF. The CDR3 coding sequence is TGCGCCAGCAGCCAAGACTCCGAGGGCGCAGGTGGCTACACCTTC.

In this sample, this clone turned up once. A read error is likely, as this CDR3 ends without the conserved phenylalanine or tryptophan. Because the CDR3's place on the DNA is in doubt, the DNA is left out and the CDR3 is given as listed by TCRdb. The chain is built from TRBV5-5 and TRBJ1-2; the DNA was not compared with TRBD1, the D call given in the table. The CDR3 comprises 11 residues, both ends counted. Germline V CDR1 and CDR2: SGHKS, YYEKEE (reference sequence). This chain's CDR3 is CASSLDGGRLY.

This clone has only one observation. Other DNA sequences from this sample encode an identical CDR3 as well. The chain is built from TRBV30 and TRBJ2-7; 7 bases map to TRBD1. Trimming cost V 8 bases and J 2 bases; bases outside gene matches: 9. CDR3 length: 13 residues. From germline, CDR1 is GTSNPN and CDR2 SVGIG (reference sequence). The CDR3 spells CAGTLTGTYEQYF. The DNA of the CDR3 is TGTGCCGGGACCTTGACAGGGACCTACGAGCAGTACTTC.

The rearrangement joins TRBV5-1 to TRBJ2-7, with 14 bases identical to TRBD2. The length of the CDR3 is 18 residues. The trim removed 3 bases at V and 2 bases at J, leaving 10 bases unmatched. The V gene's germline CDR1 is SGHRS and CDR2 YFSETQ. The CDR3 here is CASSSPGLAGAPTYEQYF. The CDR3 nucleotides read TGCGCCAGCAGCTCACCGGGACTAGCGGGGGCTCCTACCTACGAGCAGTACTTC.

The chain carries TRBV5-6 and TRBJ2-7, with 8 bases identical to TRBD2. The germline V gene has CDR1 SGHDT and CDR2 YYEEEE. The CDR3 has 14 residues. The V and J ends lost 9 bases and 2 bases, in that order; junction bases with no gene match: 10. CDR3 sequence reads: CATTKRGLPYEQYF. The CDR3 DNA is TGTGCCACCACTAAGCGGGGGCTACCCTACGAGCAGTACTTC.

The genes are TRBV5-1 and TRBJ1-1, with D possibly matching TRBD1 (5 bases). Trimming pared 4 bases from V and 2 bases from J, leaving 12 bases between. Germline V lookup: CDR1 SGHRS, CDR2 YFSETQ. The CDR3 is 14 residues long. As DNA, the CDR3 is TGCGCCAGCAGCCCGTTAGGGGATAACACTGAAGCTTTCTTT. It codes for CASSPLGDNTEAFF.

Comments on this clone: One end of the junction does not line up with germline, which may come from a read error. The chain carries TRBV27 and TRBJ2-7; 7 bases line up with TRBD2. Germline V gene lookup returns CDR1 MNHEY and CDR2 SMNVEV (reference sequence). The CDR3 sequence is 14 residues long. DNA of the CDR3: TGTGCCAGCAGTTTAGGAGCGGGATCCTTCGAGCAGTACTTC. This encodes CASSLGAGSFEQYF.

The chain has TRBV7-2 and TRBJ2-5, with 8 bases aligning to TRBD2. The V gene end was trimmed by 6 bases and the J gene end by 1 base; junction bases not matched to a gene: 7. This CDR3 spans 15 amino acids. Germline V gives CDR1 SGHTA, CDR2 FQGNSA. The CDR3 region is CASRPGGAFQETQYF. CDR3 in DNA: TGTGCCAGCAGGCCCGGGGGGGCTTTCCAAGAGACCCAGTACTTC.

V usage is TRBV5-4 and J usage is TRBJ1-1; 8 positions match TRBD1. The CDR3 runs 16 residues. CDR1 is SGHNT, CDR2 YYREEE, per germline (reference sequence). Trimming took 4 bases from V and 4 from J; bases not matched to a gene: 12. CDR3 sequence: CASSGGQGAGGTEAFF. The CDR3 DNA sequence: TGTGCCAGCAGCGGAGGACAGGGTGCCGGGGGCACTGAAGCTTTCTTT. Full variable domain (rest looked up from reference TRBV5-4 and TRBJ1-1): ETGVTQSPTHLIKTRGQQVTLRCSSQSGHNTVSWYQQALGQGPQFIFQYYREEENGRGNFPPRFSGLQFPNYSSELNVNALELDDSALYLCASSGGQGAGGTEAFFGQGTRLTVV.

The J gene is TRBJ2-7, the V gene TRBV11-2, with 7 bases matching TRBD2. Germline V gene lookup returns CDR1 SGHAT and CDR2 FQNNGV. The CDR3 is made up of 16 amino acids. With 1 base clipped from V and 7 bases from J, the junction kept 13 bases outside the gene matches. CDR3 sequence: CASSLGASGAGWEQYF. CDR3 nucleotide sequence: TGTGCCAGCAGCTTAGGGGCTAGCGGAGCGGGTTGGGAGCAGTACTTC.

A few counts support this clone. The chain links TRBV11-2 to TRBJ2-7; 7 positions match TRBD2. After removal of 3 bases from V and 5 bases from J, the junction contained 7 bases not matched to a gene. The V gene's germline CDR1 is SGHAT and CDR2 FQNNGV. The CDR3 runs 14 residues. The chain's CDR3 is CASSFVAGENEQYF. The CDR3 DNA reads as TGTGCCAGCAGCTTCGTTGCGGGGGAAAACGAGCAGTACTTC.

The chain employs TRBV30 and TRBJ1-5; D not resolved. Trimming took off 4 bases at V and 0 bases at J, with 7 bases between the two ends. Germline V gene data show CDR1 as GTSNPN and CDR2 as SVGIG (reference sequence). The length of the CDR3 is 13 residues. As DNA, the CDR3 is TGTGCCTGGACAGAGGATAGCAATCAGCCCCAGCATTTT. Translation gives CAWTEDSNQPQHF.

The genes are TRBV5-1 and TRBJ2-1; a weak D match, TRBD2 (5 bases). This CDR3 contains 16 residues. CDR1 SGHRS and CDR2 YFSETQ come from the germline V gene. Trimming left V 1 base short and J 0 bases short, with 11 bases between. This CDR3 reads CASSLISGVSYNEQFF. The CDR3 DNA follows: TGCGCCAGCAGCTTGATAAGCGGTGTCTCCTACAATGAGCAGTTCTTC.

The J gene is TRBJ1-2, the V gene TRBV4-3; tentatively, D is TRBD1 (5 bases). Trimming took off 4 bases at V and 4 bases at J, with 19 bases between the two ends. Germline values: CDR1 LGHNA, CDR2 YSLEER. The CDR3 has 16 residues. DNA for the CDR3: TGCGCCAGCAGCCCCGGTTTGCTGGGGGAGGGCTATGGCTACACCTTC. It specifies CASSPGLLGEGYGYTF.

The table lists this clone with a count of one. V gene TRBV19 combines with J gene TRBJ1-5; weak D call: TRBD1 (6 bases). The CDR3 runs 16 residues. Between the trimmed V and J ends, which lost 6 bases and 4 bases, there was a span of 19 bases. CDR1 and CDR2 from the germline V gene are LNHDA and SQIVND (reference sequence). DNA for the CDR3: TGTGCCAGTAGCCATCACCCAGGGGAGAAAAATCAGCCCCAGCATTTT. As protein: CASSHHPGEKNQPQHF. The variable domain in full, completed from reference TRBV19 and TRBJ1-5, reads DGGITQSPKYLFRKEGQNVTLSCEQNLNHDAMYWYRQDPGQGLRLIYYSQIVNDFQKGDIAEGYSVSREKKESFPLTVTSAQKNPTAFYLCASSHHPGEKNQPQHFGDGTRLSIL.

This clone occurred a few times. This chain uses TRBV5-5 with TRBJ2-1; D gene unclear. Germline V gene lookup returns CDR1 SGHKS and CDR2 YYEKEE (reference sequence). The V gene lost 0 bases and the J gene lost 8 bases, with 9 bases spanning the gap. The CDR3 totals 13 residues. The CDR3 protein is CASSLGQVYEQFF. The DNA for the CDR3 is TGTGCCAGCAGCTTGGGGCAGGTGTATGAGCAGTTCTTC.

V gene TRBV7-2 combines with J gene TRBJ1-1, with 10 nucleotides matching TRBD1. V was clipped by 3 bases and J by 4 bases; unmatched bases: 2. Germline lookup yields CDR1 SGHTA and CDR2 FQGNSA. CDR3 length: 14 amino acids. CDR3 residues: CASSFDRGLTEAFF. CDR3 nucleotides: TGTGCCAGCAGCTTTGACAGGGGGCTCACTGAAGCTTTCTTT.

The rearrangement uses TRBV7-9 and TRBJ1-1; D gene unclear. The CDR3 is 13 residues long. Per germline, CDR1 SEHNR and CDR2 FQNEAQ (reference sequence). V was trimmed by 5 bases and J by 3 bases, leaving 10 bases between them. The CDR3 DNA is TGTGCCAGCAGCCTCCGCTTAGACACTGAAGCTTTCTTT. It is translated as CASSLRLDTEAFF.

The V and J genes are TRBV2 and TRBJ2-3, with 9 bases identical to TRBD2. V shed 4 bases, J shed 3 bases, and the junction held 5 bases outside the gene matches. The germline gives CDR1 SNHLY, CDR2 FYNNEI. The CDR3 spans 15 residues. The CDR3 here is CASSGLAGMTDTQYF. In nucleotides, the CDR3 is TGTGCCAGCAGTGGGCTAGCGGGGATGACAGATACGCAGTATTTT.

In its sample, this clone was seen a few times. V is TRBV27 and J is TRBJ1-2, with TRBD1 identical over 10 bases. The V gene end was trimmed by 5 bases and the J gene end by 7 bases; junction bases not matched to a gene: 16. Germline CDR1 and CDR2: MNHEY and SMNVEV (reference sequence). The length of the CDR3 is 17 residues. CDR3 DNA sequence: TGTGCCAGCAGTAGCCGGAGACAGGGGGCGCTGAGTGGTGGCTACACCTTC. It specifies CASSSRRQGALSGGYTF.